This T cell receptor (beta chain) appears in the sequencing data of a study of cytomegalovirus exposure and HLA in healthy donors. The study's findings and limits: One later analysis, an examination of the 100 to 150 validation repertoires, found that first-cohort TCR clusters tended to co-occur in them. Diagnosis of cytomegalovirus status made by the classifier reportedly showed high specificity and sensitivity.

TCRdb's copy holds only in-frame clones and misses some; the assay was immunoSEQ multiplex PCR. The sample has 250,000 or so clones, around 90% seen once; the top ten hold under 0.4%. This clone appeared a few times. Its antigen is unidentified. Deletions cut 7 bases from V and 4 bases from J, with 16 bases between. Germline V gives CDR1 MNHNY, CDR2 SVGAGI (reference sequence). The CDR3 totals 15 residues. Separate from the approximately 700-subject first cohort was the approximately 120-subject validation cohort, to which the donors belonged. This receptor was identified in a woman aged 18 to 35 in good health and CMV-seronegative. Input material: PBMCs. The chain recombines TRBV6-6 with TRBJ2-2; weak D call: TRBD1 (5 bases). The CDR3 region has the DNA TGTGCCAGCAAGACCAGCCAGGGTTTCACCGGGGAGCTGTTTTTT. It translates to CASKTSQGFTGELFF.